This T cell receptor (beta chain) appears in the sequencing data of a study of cytomegalovirus exposure and HLA in healthy donors. Whole-study results and caveats: For most TCR beta V segments, an earlier analysis put the productive rate at about 90% or about 30% of the time. Most TCR sequences proved rare, with some public TCRs found in many donors.

V was clipped by 0 bases and J by 3 bases, with 6 bases between them. The CDR3 has 13 amino acids. Germline assignment: CDR1 SEHNR and CDR2 FQNEAQ (reference sequence). On this clone itself: Its antigen is unidentified.

Use of 60 Vbeta and 13 Jbeta primers characterized the PCR. Authors' data handling: A later analysis tallied about 80 million unique TCR beta chains, approximately 11 million of them shared. Only in-frame clones appear in the TCRdb table, and some are missing; sequencing was by immunoSEQ multiplex PCR. D and trimming come from the DNA, and the V and J calls and clone size come from that table. The sample comprises roughly 150,000 clones, roughly 82% of which are singletons, and approximately 3% rests with the top ten. This sequence joins TRBV7-9 and TRBJ2-7; D unresolved. The TCR originated in a woman between 45 and 65 years old in good health and CMV-seropositive. The sequenced sample consisted of PBMCs. CDR3 in amino acids: CASSLAGSYEQYF. For the CDR3, the DNA is TGTGCCAGCAGCTTAGCGGGCAGCTACGAGCAGTACTTC.